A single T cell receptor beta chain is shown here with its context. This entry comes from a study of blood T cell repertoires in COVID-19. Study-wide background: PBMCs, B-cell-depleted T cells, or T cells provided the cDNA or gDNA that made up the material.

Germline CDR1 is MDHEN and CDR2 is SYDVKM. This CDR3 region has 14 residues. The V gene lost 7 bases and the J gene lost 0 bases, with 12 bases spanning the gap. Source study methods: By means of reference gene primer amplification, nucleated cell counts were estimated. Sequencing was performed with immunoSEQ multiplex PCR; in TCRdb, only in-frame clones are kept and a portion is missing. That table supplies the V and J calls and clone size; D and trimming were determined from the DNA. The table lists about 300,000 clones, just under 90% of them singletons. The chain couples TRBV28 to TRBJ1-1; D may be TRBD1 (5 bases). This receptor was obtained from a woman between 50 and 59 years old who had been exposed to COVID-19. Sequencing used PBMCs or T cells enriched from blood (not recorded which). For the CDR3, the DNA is TGTGCCAGCACCTCCGGGGGGGTGAACACTGAAGCTTTCTTT. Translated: CASTSGGVNTEAFF. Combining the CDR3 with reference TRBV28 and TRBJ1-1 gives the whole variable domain DVKVTQSSRYLVKRTGEKVFLECVQDMDHENMFWYRQDPGLGLRLIYFSYDVKMKEKGDIPEGYSVSREKKERFSLILESASTNQTSMYLCASTSGGVNTEAFFGQGTRLTVV.